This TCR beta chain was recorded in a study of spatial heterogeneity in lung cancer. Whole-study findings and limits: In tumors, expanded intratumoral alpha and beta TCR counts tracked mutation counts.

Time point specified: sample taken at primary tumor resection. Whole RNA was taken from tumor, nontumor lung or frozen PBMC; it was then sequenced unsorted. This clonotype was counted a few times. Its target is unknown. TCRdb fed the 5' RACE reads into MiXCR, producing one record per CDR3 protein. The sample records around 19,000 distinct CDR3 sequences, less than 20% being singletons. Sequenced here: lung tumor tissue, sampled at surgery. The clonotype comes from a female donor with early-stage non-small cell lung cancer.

The CDR3, as DNA: TGTGCCGCCGGCCCGAGTCGACAAGAAAAGCAGTACTTC. Its translation is CAAGPSRQEKQYF. The chain has TRBV2 and TRBJ2-7; no reliable D call. V was cut by 11 bases and J by 8 bases, with 22 bases left in between. The CDR3 covers 13 residues. CDR1 and CDR2 from the germline V gene are SNHLY and FYNNEI.